These 27 T cell receptor beta chains were sequenced from one sample in a study of identical twins. MiXCR, run by TCRdb on the 5' RACE reads, gives a single entry per CDR3 protein. The sample lists about 190,000 distinct CDR3 sequences, 15% to 20% occurring once. The sample was also linked to a second study, of T cells expressing NK-cell markers.

The sequenced material came from CD8+ T cells sorted from blood. Source of these receptors: a woman younger than 35 in good health.

J is TRBJ1-1 and V is TRBV4-3; 10 bases agree with TRBD1. V lost 0 bases, J lost 7 bases, and 5 bases stayed unmatched. The germline CDR1 and CDR2 sequences are LGHNA and YSLEER. This CDR3 is 15 amino acids long. Here the CDR3 reads CASSQDGDRGGEAFF. The DNA of the CDR3 is TGCGCCAGCAGCCAAGATGGGGACAGGGGAGGTGAAGCTTTCTTT.

The gene calls are TRBV7-8 and TRBJ2-1; 11 nucleotides line up with TRBD2. J gave up 12 bases and V 7 bases, and 17 bases lay outside the gene matches. CDR3 size: 16 residues. Germline V gene lookup returns CDR1 SGHVS and CDR2 FQNEAQ. As DNA, the CDR3 is TGTGCCAGCATTCCCCCGGCACTAGCGGGAGTGGATGGGCAGTTCTTC. Its protein is CASIPPALAGVDGQFF.

The rearrangement links TRBV9 to TRBJ1-1; D remains unclear. Germline V lookup: CDR1 SGDLS, CDR2 YYNGEE. The CDR3 runs 11 residues. Trimming removed 0 bases from V and 10 bases from J, with 7 bases in between. The chain's CDR3 is CASSVVRGAFF. CDR3 DNA: TGTGCCAGCAGCGTAGTCCGGGGAGCTTTCTTT.

The chain carries TRBV27 and TRBJ1-1, with D perhaps TRBD1 (5 bases). This CDR3 has 15 amino acids. Trimming shortened V by 2 bases and J by 2 bases, and 12 bases separated the two germline ends. Germline CDR1 MNHEY, CDR2 SMNVEV (reference sequence). Here the CDR3 reads CASSLGAGSNTEAFF. For the CDR3, the DNA is TGTGCCAGCAGTTTAGGGGCAGGGTCTAACACTGAAGCTTTCTTT.

V is TRBV7-9 and J is TRBJ2-7, with D perhaps given as TRBD1 or TRBD2 (5 bases each). This CDR3 spans 12 amino acids. Germline loops: CDR1 SEHNR, CDR2 FQNEAQ (reference sequence). V dropped 5 bases and J dropped 2 bases, with 7 bases sitting between them. CDR3 DNA sequence: TGTGCCAGCAGCCGGGACCCCTACGAGCAGTACTTC. It encodes CASSRDPYEQYF.

The chain is built from TRBV20-1 and TRBJ1-6; D possibly corresponds to TRBD1 (6 bases). In germline, CDR1 is DFQATT, CDR2 SNEGSKA (reference sequence). The CDR3 runs 15 residues. Trimming cost V 3 bases and J 12 bases, with 21 bases left between them. CDR3 loop: CSARAPDGGPEPLHF. The CDR3 DNA is TGCAGTGCTAGGGCCCCGGACGGGGGCCCCGAACCCCTCCACTTT.

This clonotype was detected ten times or more. The rearrangement uses TRBV3-1 and TRBJ2-2; D uncertain. V shed 3 bases and J shed 1 base, with 12 bases lying between them. This CDR3 is built from 16 residues. In germline, CDR1 is LGHDT, CDR2 YNNKEL (reference sequence). The CDR3 region is CASSHSGRRNTGELFF. CDR3 DNA: TGTGCCAGCAGCCACTCCGGGCGCCGGAACACCGGGGAGCTGTTTTTT.

The table lists this clonotype with a few counts. This chain uses TRBV7-8 with TRBJ2-1; 7 positions agree with TRBD2. CDR3 length equals 14 residues. The V gene end was trimmed by 6 bases and the J gene end by 8 bases; junction bases not matched to a gene: 10. Germline V gene lookup returns CDR1 SGHVS and CDR2 FQNEAQ. CDR3 coding DNA: TGTGCCAGCAGTTTTGGACTAGTGAGGGATGAGCAGTTCTTC. Amino acids: CASSFGLVRDEQFF.

This clonotype was seen repeatedly, ten times or more. The chain is built from TRBV15 and TRBJ2-1, with TRBD2 identical over 9 bases. The CDR3 consists of 19 residues. Germline loops: CDR1 LNHNV, CDR2 YYDKDF (reference sequence). J gave up 0 bases and V 5 bases, and 14 bases lay outside the gene matches. CDR3 coding DNA: TGTGCCACCAGCTCGCAGTTCGAGACTAGCGGAGGCTCCTACAATGAGCAGTTCTTC. It specifies CATSSQFETSGGSYNEQFF. The entire variable domain, with the rest obtained from reference TRBV15 and TRBJ2-1, is as follows: DAMVIQNPRYQVTQFGKPVTLSCSQTLNHNVMYWYQQKSSQAPKLLFHYYDKDFNNEADTPDNFQSRRPNTSFCFLDIRSPGLGDTAMYLCATSSQFETSGGSYNEQFFGPGTRLTVL.

This clonotype was seen many times. V and J are TRBV4-2 and TRBJ2-1, with 9 nucleotides matching TRBD2. The CDR3 sequence is 16 residues long. V trimming: 4 bases; J trimming: 7 bases; junction bases outside the gene matches: 11. Per germline, CDR1 LGHNA and CDR2 YNFKEQ. The CDR3 sequence: CASSPQGAGGPNEQFF. Written as DNA, the CDR3 is TGTGCCAGCAGCCCTCAAGGTGCGGGGGGGCCGAATGAGCAGTTCTTC.

This clonotype was recorded many times. V gene TRBV12-3 or TRBV12-4 combines with J gene TRBJ2-7, with TRBD2 matching over 8 bases. Trimming at V came to 5 bases and at J to 0 bases, leaving 6 bases not matched to a gene. This CDR3 contains 15 residues. The CDR3 loop is CASSRSGGASYEQYF. CDR3 sequence (DNA): TGTGCCAGCAGTAGAAGCGGGGGTGCCTCCTACGAGCAGTACTTC.

CDR3 in amino acids: CASSLGGSPPYGYTF. In nucleotides, the CDR3 is TGTGCCAGCAGTTTGGGGGGATCCCCTCCCTATGGCTACACCTTC. J is TRBJ1-2 and V is TRBV12-3 or TRBV12-4; weak D call: TRBD1 (5 bases). The ends were cut back, 3 bases at V and 4 bases at J, with 15 bases in the middle. The CDR3 consists of 15 residues.

V and J are TRBV19 and TRBJ2-1; 7 bases are a match to TRBD2. This CDR3 contains 15 residues. Germline CDR1 LNHDA, CDR2 SQIVND (reference sequence). V dropped 7 bases and J dropped 6; count of bases not matched to a gene: 12. This CDR3 is CASTFWGGTSNEQFF. CDR3 nucleotides: TGTGCCAGTACCTTCTGGGGGGGAACCTCCAATGAGCAGTTCTTC. The entire variable domain, with the rest obtained from reference TRBV19 and TRBJ2-1, is as follows: DGGITQSPKYLFRKEGQNVTLSCEQNLNHDAMYWYRQDPGQGLRLIYYSQIVNDFQKGDIAEGYSVSREKKESFPLTVTSAQKNPTAFYLCASTFWGGTSNEQFFGPGTRLTVL.

The sample holds a few counts of this clonotype. This chain joins TRBV29-1 and TRBJ1-2; D is ambiguous. CDR3 length equals 10 residues. V shed 6 bases and J shed 10 bases, with 12 bases lying between them. CDR1 and CDR2 from the germline V gene are SQVTM and ANQGSEA. In DNA form, the CDR3 reads TGCAGCGTCCCTGGTGTCCCCTACACCTTC. Encoded protein: CSVPGVPYTF.

This clonotype was seen many times. The rearrangement joins TRBV4-1 to TRBJ1-1; D gene ambiguous. V lost 0 bases and J lost 2, with 4 bases in between. CDR1 is MGHRA and CDR2 is YSYEKL in the germline V gene. This CDR3 has 13 residues. The CDR3 loop reads CASSQDSNTEAFF. CDR3 bases: TGCGCCAGCAGCCAAGATTCCAACACTGAAGCTTTCTTT.

This chain connects TRBV6-2 or TRBV6-3 to TRBJ1-1; 7 positions match TRBD1. With 2 bases clipped from V and 5 bases from J, the junction kept 8 bases outside the gene matches. The CDR3 totals 15 residues. Germline V gene lookup returns CDR1 MNHEY and CDR2 SVGEGT. The CDR3 DNA reads TGTGCCAGCAGTTACCCGGACAGGTCGCGGACTGAAGCTTTCTTT. Residues: CASSYPDRSRTEAFF.

Many counts were recorded for this clonotype. The chain employs TRBV6-4 and TRBJ2-3, with D hard to call. Trimming stripped 2 bases from V and 3 bases from J, with 6 bases between. This CDR3 has 13 amino acids. Germline V gives CDR1 MRHNA, CDR2 SNTAGT. CDR3 in amino acids: CASSDGVTDTQYF. The DNA of the CDR3 is TGTGCCAGCAGTGACGGAGTGACAGATACGCAGTATTTT.

This clonotype appeared a few times. This chain connects TRBV7-9 to TRBJ1-4; TRBD1 aligns across 8 bases. J gave up 8 bases and V 5 bases, and 7 bases lay outside the gene matches. The CDR3 loop spans 14 amino acids. Germline V gene data show CDR1 as SEHNR and CDR2 as FQNEAQ (reference sequence). CDR3 bases: TGTGCCAGCAGCGCCCCGGACAGGGACGAAAAACTGTTTTTT. Protein product: CASSAPDRDEKLFF. The complete variable domain, with remaining parts taken from reference TRBV7-9 and TRBJ1-4, reads DTGVSQNPRHKITKRGQNVTFRCDPISEHNRLYWYRQTLGQGPEFLTYFQNEAQLEKSRLLSDRFSAERPKGSFSTLEIQRTEQGDSAMYLCASSAPDRDEKLFFGSGTQLSVL.

V gene TRBV27 combines with J gene TRBJ2-7; D remains ambiguous. The V end lost 4 bases, the J end lost 3 bases, and 10 bases lay between the germline ends. The germline gives CDR1 MNHEY, CDR2 SMNVEV (reference sequence). The CDR3 runs to 13 residues. The CDR3 protein is CASSWAVNYEQYF. In nucleotides, the CDR3 is TGTGCCAGCAGTTGGGCAGTAAACTACGAGCAGTACTTC.

The gene calls are TRBV11-2 and TRBJ2-2; tentative D call: TRBD1 (6 bases). The germline CDR1 and CDR2 sequences are SGHAT and FQNNGV. Trimming removed 5 bases at V and 5 bases at J, with 9 bases between. There are 13 residues in the CDR3. The chain's CDR3 is CASSRTGTGELFF. For the CDR3, the DNA is TGTGCCAGCAGCCGAACAGGGACCGGGGAGCTGTTTTTT. Combining the CDR3 with reference TRBV11-2 and TRBJ2-2 gives the whole variable domain EAGVAQSPRYKIIEKRQSVAFWCNPISGHATLYWYQQILGQGPKLLIQFQNNGVVDDSQLPKDRFSAERLKGVDSTLKIQPAKLEDSAVYLCASSRTGTGELFFGEGSRLTVL.

The V gene is TRBV12-3 or TRBV12-4, the J gene TRBJ2-3; 11 bases align to TRBD2. The length of the CDR3 is 15 residues. The junction had 4 bases not matched to a gene; V was cut back by 4 bases and J by 4 bases. The CDR3, as DNA: TGTGCCAGCAGTTCCACTAGCGGGAGCCCAGATACGCAGTATTTT. It translates to CASSSTSGSPDTQYF.

This clonotype was seen only a few times. The CDR3 protein is CASSEVGTDTLDTEAFF. The CDR3 DNA sequence: TGTGCCAGCAGTGAAGTTGGGACAGATACACTGGACACTGAAGCTTTCTTT. This rearrangement joins TRBV2 to TRBJ1-1; 7 bases are a match to TRBD1. From germline, CDR1 is SNHLY and CDR2 FYNNEI. The CDR3 spans 17 residues. V lost 1 base to trimming and J lost 3 bases; unmatched junction nucleotides: 11.

This clonotype was seen a few times. The gene calls are TRBV7-9 and TRBJ1-1; D is ambiguous. V was clipped by 4 bases and J by 8 bases, with 14 bases between them. CDR3 size: 13 residues. From germline, CDR1 is SEHNR and CDR2 FQNEAQ (reference sequence). The CDR3 DNA reads as TGTGCCAGCAGCTCTCCATTTTGTTGGGAAGCTTTCTTT. Translation gives CASSSPFCWEAFF.

The chain carries TRBV6-5 and TRBJ1-2; D is unclear. V was shortened by 0 bases and J by 4 bases, with 24 bases between the two germline ends. Germline lookup yields CDR1 MNHEY and CDR2 SVGAGI. The CDR3 contains 19 residues. The CDR3 protein is CASSYSNSPGSPTFYGYTF. The CDR3 bases are TGTGCCAGCAGTTACTCAAATAGCCCGGGGTCCCCTACCTTCTATGGCTACACCTTC.

The rearrangement links TRBV12-3 or TRBV12-4 to TRBJ2-1; D is undetermined. V gave up 6 bases and J gave up 0 bases, with 12 bases separating them. The CDR3 is made up of 15 amino acids. DNA of the CDR3: TGTGCCAGCAGGGAATCAGGTTCCTCCTACAATGAGCAGTTCTTC. Its translation is CASRESGSSYNEQFF.

This chain joins TRBV7-9 and TRBJ2-1, with TRBD2 identical over 8 bases. V lost 3 bases to trimming and J lost 8 bases; unmatched junction nucleotides: 9. Germline V gene data show CDR1 as SEHNR and CDR2 as FQNEAQ (reference sequence). CDR3 length: 15 residues. The CDR3 DNA sequence: TGTGCCAGCAGCTTGAGCCGGACTAGCCCCCATGAGCAGTTCTTC. This gives the protein CASSLSRTSPHEQFF.

This clonotype has just a few counts. This chain uses TRBV7-9 with TRBJ1-1, with 9 bases lining up with TRBD1. The CDR3 covers 17 residues. CDR1 SEHNR and CDR2 FQNEAQ come from the germline V gene (reference sequence). Trimming cost V 5 bases and J 4 bases; bases outside gene matches: 14. For the CDR3, the DNA is TGTGCCAGCAGCCAGACAGGGGGAGCGGTTCCGGGCACTGAAGCTTTCTTT. It yields the protein CASSQTGGAVPGTEAFF.